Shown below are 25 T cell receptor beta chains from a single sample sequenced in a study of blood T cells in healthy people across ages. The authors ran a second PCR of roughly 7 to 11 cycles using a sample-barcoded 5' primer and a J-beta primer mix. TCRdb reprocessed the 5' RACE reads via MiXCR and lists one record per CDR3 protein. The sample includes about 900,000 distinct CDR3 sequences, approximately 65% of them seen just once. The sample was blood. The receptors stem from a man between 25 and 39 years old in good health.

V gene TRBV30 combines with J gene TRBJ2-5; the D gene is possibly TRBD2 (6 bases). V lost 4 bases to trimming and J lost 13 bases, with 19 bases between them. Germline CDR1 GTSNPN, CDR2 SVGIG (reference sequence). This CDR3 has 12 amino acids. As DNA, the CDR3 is TGTGCCTGGATGGGGACTGATTACGAGCGGTACTTC. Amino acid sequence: CAWMGTDYERYF.

DNA for the CDR3: TGTGCCAGCAGCTCATCGACAGGGACCGGGTCACCCCTCCACTTT. It encodes CASSSSTGTGSPLHF. V is TRBV7-3 and J is TRBJ1-6; 7 positions agree with TRBD1. With 4 bases clipped from V and 10 bases from J, the junction kept 10 bases outside the gene matches. The CDR3 contains 15 residues. CDR1 and CDR2 (germline): SGHTA, FQGTGA.

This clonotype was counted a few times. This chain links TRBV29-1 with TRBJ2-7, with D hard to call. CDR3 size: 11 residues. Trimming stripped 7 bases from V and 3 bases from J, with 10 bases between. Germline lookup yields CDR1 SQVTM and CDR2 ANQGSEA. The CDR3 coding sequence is TGCAGCGCCGGGCGGAGCTACGAGCAGTACTTC. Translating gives CSAGRSYEQYF.

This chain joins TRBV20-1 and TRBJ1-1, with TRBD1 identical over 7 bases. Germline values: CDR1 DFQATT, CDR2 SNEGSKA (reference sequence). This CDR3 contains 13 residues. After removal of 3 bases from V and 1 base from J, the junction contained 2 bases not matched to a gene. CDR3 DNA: TGCAGTGCTAGTAGGACAGGGAACACTGAAGCTTTCTTT. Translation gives CSASRTGNTEAFF.

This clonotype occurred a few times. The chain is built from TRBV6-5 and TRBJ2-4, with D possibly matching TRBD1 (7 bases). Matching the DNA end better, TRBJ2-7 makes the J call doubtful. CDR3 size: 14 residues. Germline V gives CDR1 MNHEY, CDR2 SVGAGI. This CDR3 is CASGTRGRRDEQYF. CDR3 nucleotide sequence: TGTGCCAGCGGGACCAGGGGGAGGAGGGACGAGCAGTACTTC.

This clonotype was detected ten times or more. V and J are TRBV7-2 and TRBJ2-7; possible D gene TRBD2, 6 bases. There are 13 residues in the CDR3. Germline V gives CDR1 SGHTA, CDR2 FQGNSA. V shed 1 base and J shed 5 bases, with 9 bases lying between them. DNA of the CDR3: TGTGCCAGCAGCTTAGGGACTATAGACGAGCAGTACTTC. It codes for CASSLGTIDEQYF.

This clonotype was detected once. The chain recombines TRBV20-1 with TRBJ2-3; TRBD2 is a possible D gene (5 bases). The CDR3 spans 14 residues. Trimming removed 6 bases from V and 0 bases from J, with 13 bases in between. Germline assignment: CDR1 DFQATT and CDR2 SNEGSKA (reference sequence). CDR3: CSAPGKASTDTQYF. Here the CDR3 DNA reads TGCAGTGCCCCCGGGAAGGCTAGCACAGATACGCAGTATTTT.

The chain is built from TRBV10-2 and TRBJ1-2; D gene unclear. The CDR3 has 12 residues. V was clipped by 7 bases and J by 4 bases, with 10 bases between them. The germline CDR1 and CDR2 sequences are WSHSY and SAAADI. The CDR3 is CASTADSYGYTF. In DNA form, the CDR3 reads TGCGCCAGCACCGCGGACTCCTATGGCTACACCTTC.

The CDR3, as DNA: TGTGCCAGCAGAGGGGCAGGGGAGGGCGAGCAGTACTTC. This translates into CASRGAGEGEQYF. The chain is built from TRBV27 and TRBJ2-7, with D possibly being TRBD2 (7 bases). V lost 6 bases and J 6 bases, leaving 15 bases between the germline ends. Germline V gene lookup returns CDR1 MNHEY and CDR2 SMNVEV (reference sequence). The CDR3 runs 13 residues.

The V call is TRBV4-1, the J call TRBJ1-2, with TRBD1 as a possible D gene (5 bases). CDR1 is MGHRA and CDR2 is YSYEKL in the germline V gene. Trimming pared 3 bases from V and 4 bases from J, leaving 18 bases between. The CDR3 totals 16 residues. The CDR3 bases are TGCGCCAGCAGCCAGGATCTCGGCGGGGCGGCCTATGGCTACACCTTC. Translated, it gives CASSQDLGGAAYGYTF.

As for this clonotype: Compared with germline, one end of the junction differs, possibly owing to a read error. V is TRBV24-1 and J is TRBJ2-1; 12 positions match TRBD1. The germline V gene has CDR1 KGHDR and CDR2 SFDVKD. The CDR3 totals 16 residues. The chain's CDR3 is CATSDLGTGGSNGQFF. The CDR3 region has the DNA TGTGCCACCAGTGACTTGGGGACAGGGGGCTCCAATGGGCAGTTCTTC.

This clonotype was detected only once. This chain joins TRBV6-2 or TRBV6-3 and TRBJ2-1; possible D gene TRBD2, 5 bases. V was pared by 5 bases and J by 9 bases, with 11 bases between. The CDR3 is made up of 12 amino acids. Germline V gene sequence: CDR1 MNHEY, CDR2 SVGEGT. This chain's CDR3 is CASSPDSGEQFF. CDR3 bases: TGTGCCAGCAGTCCGGACTCGGGTGAGCAGTTCTTC.

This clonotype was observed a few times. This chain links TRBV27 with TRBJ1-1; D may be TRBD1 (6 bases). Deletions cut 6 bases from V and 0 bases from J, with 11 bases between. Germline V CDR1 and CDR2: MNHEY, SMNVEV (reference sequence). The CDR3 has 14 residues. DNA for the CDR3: TGTGCCAGCAGGGGACAAGCCATGAACACTGAAGCTTTCTTT. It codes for CASRGQAMNTEAFF.

CDR3 residues: CASSVGAAGGYTF. DNA for the CDR3: TGTGCCAGCAGCGTAGGCGCGGCGGGGGGCTACACCTTC. The chain recombines TRBV11-2 with TRBJ1-2; D unclear. The CDR3 totals 13 residues. Trimming removed 5 bases at V and 8 bases at J, with 15 bases between. The germline gives CDR1 SGHAT, CDR2 FQNNGV.

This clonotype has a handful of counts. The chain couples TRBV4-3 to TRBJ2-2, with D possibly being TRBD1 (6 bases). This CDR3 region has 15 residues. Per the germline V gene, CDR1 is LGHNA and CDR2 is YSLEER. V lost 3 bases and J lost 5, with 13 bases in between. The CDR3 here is CASSQTTGSTGELFF. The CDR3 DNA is TGCGCCAGCAGCCAGACCACAGGGAGTACCGGGGAGCTGTTTTTT.

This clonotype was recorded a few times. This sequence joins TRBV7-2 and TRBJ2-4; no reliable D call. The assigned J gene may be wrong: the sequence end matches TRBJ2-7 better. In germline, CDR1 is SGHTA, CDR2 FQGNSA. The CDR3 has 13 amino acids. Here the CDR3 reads CASSSSVGYEQYF. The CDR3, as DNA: TGTGCCAGCAGCTCCTCAGTTGGCTACGAGCAGTACTTC.

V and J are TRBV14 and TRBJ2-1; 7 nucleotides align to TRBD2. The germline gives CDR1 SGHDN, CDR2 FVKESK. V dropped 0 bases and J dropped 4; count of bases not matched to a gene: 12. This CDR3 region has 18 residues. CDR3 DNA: TGTGCCAGCAGCCAAGACCCCCGGAGGCTAGCGGAATACAATGAGCAGTTCTTC. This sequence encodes CASSQDPRRLAEYNEQFF. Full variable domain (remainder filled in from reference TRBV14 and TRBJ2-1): EAGVTQFPSHSVIEKGQTVTLRCDPISGHDNLYWYRRVMGKEIKFLLHFVKESKQDESGMPNNRFLAERTGGTYSTLKVQPAELEDSGVYFCASSQDPRRLAEYNEQFFGPGTRLTVL.

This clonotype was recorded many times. CDR3 DNA: TGTGCCAGCAGTACCACAGATACGCAGTATTTT. Its protein product is CASSTTDTQYF. This chain links TRBV6-5 with TRBJ2-3; unclear D gene. CDR1 and CDR2 (germline): MNHEY, SVGAGI. CDR3 length equals 11 residues. Trimming took 5 bases from V and 2 from J, leaving 2 bases between them.

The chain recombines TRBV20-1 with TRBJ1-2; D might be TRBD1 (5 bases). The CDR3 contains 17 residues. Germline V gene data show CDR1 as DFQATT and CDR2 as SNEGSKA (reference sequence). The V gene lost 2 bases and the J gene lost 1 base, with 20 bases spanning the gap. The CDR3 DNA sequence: TGCAGTGCTAGAAGCCCGGGACCCAAATTCCTTAACTATGGCTACACCTTC. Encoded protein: CSARSPGPKFLNYGYTF.

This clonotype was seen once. CDR3 in amino acids: CASSLGRRGLGKGSYEQYF. The CDR3 nucleotides are TGTGCCAGCAGCTTAGGCCGGAGGGGACTGGGCAAGGGCTCCTACGAGCAGTACTTC. The chain joins TRBV13 to TRBJ2-7; weak D call: TRBD2 (6 bases). Trimming took 0 bases from V and 0 from J, leaving 21 bases between them. This CDR3 is 19 amino acids long. Germline V gene data show CDR1 as PRHDT and CDR2 as FYEKMQ (reference sequence).

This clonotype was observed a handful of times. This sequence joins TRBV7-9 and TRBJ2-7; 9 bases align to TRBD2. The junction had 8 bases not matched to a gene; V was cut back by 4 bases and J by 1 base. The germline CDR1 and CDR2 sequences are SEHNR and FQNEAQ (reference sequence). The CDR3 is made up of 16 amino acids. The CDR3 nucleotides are TGTGCCAGCAGCTGGCGGCAAGCGGGGGGATCCTACGAGCAGTACTTC. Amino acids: CASSWRQAGGSYEQYF.

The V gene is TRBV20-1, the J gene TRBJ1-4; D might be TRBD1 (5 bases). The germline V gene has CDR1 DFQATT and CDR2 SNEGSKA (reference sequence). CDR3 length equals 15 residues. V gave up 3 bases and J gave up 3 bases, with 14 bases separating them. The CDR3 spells CSASSARAANEKLFF. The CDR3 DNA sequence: TGCAGTGCTAGTTCAGCCAGGGCTGCTAATGAAAAACTGTTTTTT.

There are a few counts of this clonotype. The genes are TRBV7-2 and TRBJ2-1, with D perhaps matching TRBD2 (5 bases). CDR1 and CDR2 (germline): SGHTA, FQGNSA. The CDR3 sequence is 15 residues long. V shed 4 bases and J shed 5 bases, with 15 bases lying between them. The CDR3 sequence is CASSSTGRAHNEQFF. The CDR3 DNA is TGTGCCAGCAGCTCAACGGGAAGAGCCCACAATGAGCAGTTCTTC.

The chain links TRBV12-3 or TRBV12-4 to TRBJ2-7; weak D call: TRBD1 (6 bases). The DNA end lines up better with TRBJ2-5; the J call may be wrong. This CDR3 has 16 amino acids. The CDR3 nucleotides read TGTGCCAGCAGTCCGCTAAACTCAGGGGAATTTGAGACCCAGTACTTC. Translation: CASSPLNSGEFETQYF.

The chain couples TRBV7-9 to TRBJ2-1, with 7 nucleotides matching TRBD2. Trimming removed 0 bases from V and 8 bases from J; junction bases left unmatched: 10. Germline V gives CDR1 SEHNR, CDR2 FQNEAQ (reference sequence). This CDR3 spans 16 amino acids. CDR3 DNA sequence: TGTGCCAGCAGCTTAGCATACGAACTCCGGGAGGATGAGCAGTTCTTC. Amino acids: CASSLAYELREDEQFF.